The subject of this entry is one T cell receptor beta chain. What it binds is not known. The data originate from a study of cytomegalovirus exposure and HLA in healthy donors. The study's findings and limits: Reportedly, TCR beta sequences accurately predicted HLA-A and HLA-B alleles in most subjects.

V was pared by 0 bases and J by 1 base, with 2 bases of the junction left unmatched. The CDR3 extends over 15 amino acids. The V gene's germline CDR1 is SGHRS and CDR2 YFSETQ. Primers: 60 Vbeta forward and 13 Jbeta reverse. This table comes from immunoSEQ multiplex PCR, and its TCRdb copy is limited to in-frame clones, with some not included. Of 110,000 to 150,000 clones listed, approximately 80% are singletons. The sequencing sample was made of PBMCs. This chain joins TRBV5-1 and TRBJ2-7, with 9 bases identical to TRBD1. The TCR comes from a woman in her 40s in good health and CMV-seropositive. The CDR3 nucleotides read TGCGCCAGCAGCTTGGTGGGACAGGGTTCCTACGAGCAGTACTTC. It codes for CASSLVGQGSYEQYF.